The 10 T cell receptor beta chains reported below all come from one sample, sequenced in a study of cytomegalovirus exposure and HLA in healthy donors. The primer mix had 60 Vbeta and 13 Jbeta primers. Generated by immunoSEQ multiplex PCR, the TCRdb table keeps only in-frame clones and is missing some. The table includes about 100,000 clones, 84% detected once. Sequencing input: PBMCs. The receptors come from a woman aged 18-35 years in good health and CMV-seronegative.

In this sample, this clone turned up once. This chain links TRBV19 with TRBJ2-3; D is unclear. V was shortened by 3 bases and J by 4 bases, with 11 bases between the two germline ends. The CDR3 runs 14 residues. CDR1 and CDR2 from the germline V gene are LNHDA and SQIVND (reference sequence). CDR3 loop: CASSIRSRADTQYF. The CDR3 DNA is TGTGCCAGTAGTATTCGGAGTCGAGCAGATACGCAGTATTTT.

The V call is TRBV27, the J call TRBJ2-5, with 12 bases lining up with TRBD2. The V gene end was trimmed by 1 base and the J gene end by 5 bases; junction bases not matched to a gene: 2. The CDR3 has 15 amino acids. CDR1 and CDR2 (germline): MNHEY, SMNVEV (reference sequence). CDR3 sequence reads: CASSLWTSGTETQYF. The CDR3 DNA reads as TGTGCCAGCAGTTTATGGACTAGCGGGACGGAGACCCAGTACTTC.

The chain recombines TRBV28 with TRBJ1-5, with D perhaps matching TRBD1 (6 bases). CDR3 length equals 14 residues. The germline V and J ends were trimmed by 2 bases and 2 bases, with 7 bases remaining between them. Germline V gene sequence: CDR1 MDHEN, CDR2 SYDVKM. The CDR3 DNA reads as TGTGCCAGCAGTTTAGCAGGGGGCAATCAGCCCCAGCATTTT. This gives the protein CASSLAGGNQPQHF.

The chain recombines TRBV2 with TRBJ1-2; a weak D match, TRBD1 (5 bases). Deletions cut 4 bases from V and 2 bases from J, with 8 bases between. This CDR3 region has 13 residues. Germline V CDR1 and CDR2: SNHLY, FYNNEI. The CDR3 bases are TGTGCCAGCAGTGTCAAGGGGAACTATGGCTACACCTTC. Amino acids: CASSVKGNYGYTF.

The chain has TRBV6-1 and TRBJ1-4; unclear D gene. Germline CDR1 is MNHNS and CDR2 is SASEGT. This CDR3 is built from 17 residues. Trimming left V 3 bases short and J 0 bases short, with 14 bases between. The CDR3 DNA sequence: TGTGCCAGCAGTGAGGGTCGGGGTGGAGCAACTAATGAAAAACTGTTTTTT. This sequence encodes CASSEGRGGATNEKLFF.

V is TRBV7-8 and J is TRBJ2-7; TRBD2 might be the D (5 bases). CDR1 is SGHVS and CDR2 is FQNEAQ in the germline V gene. Trimming pared 5 bases from V and 0 bases from J, leaving 11 bases between. The CDR3 runs 14 residues. CDR3 in DNA: TGTGCCAGCAGCCCGACCGGGGACTCCTACGAGCAGTACTTC. This gives the protein CASSPTGDSYEQYF.

The chain employs TRBV30 and TRBJ2-7; TRBD1 agrees at 9 bases. There are 17 residues in the CDR3. Losses at the gene ends were 4 bases for V and 5 bases for J; bases not matched to a gene: 18. The germline V gene encodes CDR1 GTSNPN and CDR2 SVGIG (reference sequence). The CDR3 protein is CAWKSEGLRDRDNEQYF. The CDR3 region has the DNA TGTGCCTGGAAGAGTGAAGGGTTACGGGACAGGGATAACGAGCAGTACTTC.

CDR3 DNA sequence: TGTGCCAGCAGTTTGACTAGCGGGGGGAGGAACGAGCAGTACTTC. Amino acid sequence: CASSLTSGGRNEQYF. This chain joins TRBV28 and TRBJ2-7, with 13 bases lining up with TRBD2. This CDR3 is built from 15 residues. Germline V gene lookup returns CDR1 MDHEN and CDR2 SYDVKM. Trimming at V came to 3 bases and at J to 5 bases, leaving 4 bases not matched to a gene.

This clone was observed a single time. CDR3 loop: CASSVQVLAGENTQYF. As DNA, the CDR3 is TGTGCCAGCAGCGTCCAGGTCCTAGCGGGGGAAAATACGCAGTATTTT. The gene calls are TRBV9 and TRBJ2-3, with 10 nucleotides matching TRBD2. In germline, CDR1 is SGDLS, CDR2 YYNGEE. The CDR3 is 16 amino acids. V trimming: 2 bases; J trimming: 7 bases; junction bases outside the gene matches: 10.

The rearrangement links TRBV4-1 to TRBJ1-5; 11 nucleotides match TRBD1. J gave up 8 bases and V 1 base, and 10 bases lay outside the gene matches. Germline V gives CDR1 MGHRA, CDR2 YSYEKL. The CDR3 has 17 residues. The CDR3 region has the DNA TGCGCCAGCAGCCAAGGTGGGGACAGGGGGATACGAAAGCCCCAGCATTTT. Its protein is CASSQGGDRGIRKPQHF.